This T cell receptor (beta chain) was obtained from a study of cytomegalovirus exposure and HLA in healthy donors. Germline V CDR1 and CDR2: MGHDK, SYGVNS. The CDR3 runs 13 residues. V dropped 8 bases and J dropped 2; count of bases not matched to a gene: 6. Findings and limits, study-wide: Earlier analysis found most TCR beta V segments productive about 87% or about 30% of the time. As was reported, the HLA-A and HLA-B alleles of most subjects were accurately predicted from TCR beta sequences.

PCR amplification relied on 60 Vbeta primers (plus 13 Jbeta primers). Sequencing used immunoSEQ multiplex PCR; TCRdb keeps in-frame clones, though not all of them. Of approximately 190,000 clones in the sample, about 85% are singletons; the top ten hold around 4%. This clone was counted a few times. No antigen is known for it. The source is a man aged 45-65 years in good health and CMV-seronegative. This chain connects TRBV25-1 to TRBJ2-7, with 7 bases aligning to TRBD1. Input material: PBMCs. CDR3 region: CASVGQTPYEQYF. CDR3 in DNA: TGTGCCAGCGTGGGACAGACGCCCTACGAGCAGTACTTC.